Sequencing of this TCR beta chain was carried out in a study of CD8 T cells in ankylosing spondylitis (TCRdb year 2017). In terms of the full investigation: To find TCR variants linked to disease, the study profiled T cell receptor beta repertoires in ankylosing spondylitis patients and healthy donors. Peripheral blood was sampled, and synovial fluid was also collected from ankylosing spondylitis patients. The full study cohort comprised around 25 ankylosing spondylitis patients and some 100 healthy donors.

Study-level results and caveats: The disease-linked clones were reported as significantly enriched in matched synovial fluid samples from ankylosing spondylitis patients. Some motif variants had previously been reported in the synovial fluid and blood of reactive arthritis patients, which suggests shared mechanisms of disease initiation. A CD8+ phenotype was shown by the disease-linked clones, which were found at relatively low frequencies in peripheral blood. A TCR beta motif of fewer than 10 highly homologous amino acid variants appeared characteristic of blood from ankylosing spondylitis patients.

The junction shows trimming of 1 base on V and 2 bases on J, and the gene matches do not reach 6 bases of it. As encoded in the germline V gene (reference sequence), CDR1 is GTSNPN while CDR2 is SVGIG. Spanning cysteine to phenylalanine, the CDR3 consists of 15 amino acids. Only the CDR3 part of the read is kept: 45 bases, read in frame from the first base. On this clonotype itself: Its antigen is currently not known. No quality values exist for individual bases; no much larger clone is one base distant.

Sequencing was carried out with an Illumina HiSeq 2500. Quantitative 5'-RACE with molecular barcodes was the method used to prepare the TCR beta libraries. The authors' analysis ran thus. To identify disease-linked TCR variants, a new computational method was used, one built on a probabilistic model of VDJ rearrangement. Using fastp trimming at Q25 and MiXCR clonotype assembly, TCRdb reanalyzed the public sequencing data and kept in-frame beta chains. Here each entry gathers all rows of one CDR3 protein and keeps the most common genes and DNA. The V and J calls and clone size are TCRdb's, not the authors'. The sample table shows some 130,000 distinct CDR3 sequences, and approximately 17% are seen once. Clones ranked in the top ten supply roughly a third of the sample.

This clonotype originated in a male donor with ankylosing spondylitis. Sequencing input: blood, either unsorted or a sorted T cell fraction (not recorded which). The chain couples TRBV30 to TRBJ2-3, and 7 junctional nucleotides match TRBD2. At the DNA level, the sequence is TGTGCCTGGAGTGCGGGGGGACTAATCACAGATACGCAGTATTTT. Protein translation: CAWSAGGLITDTQYF.